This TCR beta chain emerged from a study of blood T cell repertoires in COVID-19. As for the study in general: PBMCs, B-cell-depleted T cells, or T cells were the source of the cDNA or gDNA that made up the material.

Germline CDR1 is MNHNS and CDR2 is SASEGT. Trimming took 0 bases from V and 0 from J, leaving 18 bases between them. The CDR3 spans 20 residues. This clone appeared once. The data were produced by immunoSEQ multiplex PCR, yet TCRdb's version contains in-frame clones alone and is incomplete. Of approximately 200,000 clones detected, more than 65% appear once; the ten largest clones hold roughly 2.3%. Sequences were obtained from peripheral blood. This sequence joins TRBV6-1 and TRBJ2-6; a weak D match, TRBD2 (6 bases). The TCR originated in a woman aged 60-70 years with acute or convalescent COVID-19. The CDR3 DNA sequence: TGTGCCAGCAGTGAAGCGCTTATGTGGGGGGTGAGCTCTGGGGCCAACGTCCTGACTTTC. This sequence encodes CASSEALMWGVSSGANVLTF.